These 16 T cell receptor beta chains share one sample of origin, sequenced in a study of blood T cells in healthy people across ages. It was with a sample-barcoded 5' primer and a J-beta primer mix that a second PCR of roughly 7 to 12 cycles was run. TCRdb fed the 5' RACE reads into MiXCR, producing one record per CDR3 protein. The sample carries around 1.5 million distinct CDR3 sequences, almost 35% recorded once. Material: blood. These receptor sequences come from a young woman in good health.

A remark on this clonotype: This may stem from a read error, because a much larger clone lies one nucleotide away. The V gene is TRBV20-1, the J gene TRBJ2-7; TRBD2 agrees at 11 bases. The CDR3 consists of 14 residues. With V trimmed by 4 bases and J by 4 bases, 6 bases remained unmatched. Per the germline V gene, CDR1 is DFQATT and CDR2 is SNEGSKA (reference sequence). CDR3: CSAMTGTSGYEQYF. The CDR3 DNA sequence: TGCAGTGCTATGACCGGGACTAGCGGTTACGAGCAGTACTTC.

This clonotype was seen more than once but under ten times. Possible read error: a much larger clone is one base away. CDR3 in DNA: TGTGCCAGCAGTTCTCCGTCCGGGACAGGGGGACACAATGGGCAGTTCTTC. This sequence encodes CASSSPSGTGGHNGQFF. The chain uses TRBV28 and TRBJ2-1; 11 nucleotides agree with TRBD1. The germline gives CDR1 MDHEN, CDR2 SYDVKM. The CDR3 runs 17 residues. Variable domain in full (rest from reference TRBV28 and TRBJ2-1): DVKVTQSSRYLVKRTGEKVFLECVQDMDHENMFWYRQDPGLGLRLIYFSYDVKMKEKGDIPEGYSVSREKKERFSLILESASTNQTSMYLCASSSPSGTGGHNGQFFGPGTRLTVL.

The table lists this clonotype with a few counts. V is TRBV12-3 or TRBV12-4 and J is TRBJ1-6; D is unclear. The V end was cut by 6 bases, the J end by 8 bases, with 14 bases between. This CDR3 has 14 amino acids. For the CDR3, the DNA is TGTGCCAGCAGACCACCTTATAGGGATTCACCCCTCCACTTT. Protein sequence: CASRPPYRDSPLHF.

V and J are TRBV7-9 and TRBJ2-3; TRBD2 matches 10 bases. Germline V gives CDR1 SEHNR, CDR2 FQNEAQ (reference sequence). The CDR3 runs to 15 residues. V lost 5 bases and J lost 5; bases outside the gene matches: 7. CDR3 in amino acids: CASSILAGLRDTQYF. In DNA form, the CDR3 reads TGTGCCAGCAGCATACTAGCGGGGCTGCGAGATACGCAGTATTTT.

The chain uses TRBV2 and TRBJ2-7; D uncertain. The CDR3 covers 11 residues. From germline, CDR1 is SNHLY and CDR2 FYNNEI. The ends were cut back, 7 bases at V and 7 bases at J, with 11 bases in the middle. CDR3 in amino acids: CASTPLGEQYF. In nucleotides, the CDR3 is TGTGCCAGCACACCCCTCGGGGAGCAGTACTTC.

The V call is TRBV6-1, the J call TRBJ2-7; D is possibly TRBD2 (6 bases). CDR3 length: 15 residues. V was shortened by 10 bases and J by 4 bases, with 23 bases between the two germline ends. Germline loops: CDR1 MNHNS, CDR2 SASEGT. The CDR3 DNA is TGTGCCAACATAAACGCAGGATTAGCGGAGTACGAGCAGTACTTC. Amino acid sequence: CANINAGLAEYEQYF.

Only a few counts were recorded for this clonotype. The CDR3 sequence: CASRKMTGLTDTQYF. In DNA form, the CDR3 reads TGTGCCAGCAGAAAAATGACAGGGTTGACGGATACGCAGTATTTT. This chain uses TRBV6-1 with TRBJ2-3; TRBD1 aligns across 7 bases. V shed 6 bases, J shed 6 bases, and the junction held 12 bases outside the gene matches. Germline CDR1 is MNHNS and CDR2 is SASEGT. The CDR3 is 15 amino acids.

The rearrangement joins TRBV9 to TRBJ1-4, with TRBD1 matching over 9 bases. The CDR3 runs 14 residues. The trim removed 4 bases at V and 8 bases at J, leaving 6 bases unmatched. CDR1 is SGDLS and CDR2 is YYNGEE in the germline V gene. The CDR3 DNA is TGTGCCAGCAGCTCCACAGGGGGCGGAGAAAAACTGTTTTTT. Protein: CASSSTGGGEKLFF.

This clonotype has just a few counts. A junction end diverges from the germline sequence, so it may reflect a read error. This chain connects TRBV5-1 to TRBJ1-2, with unresolved D. Germline V gives CDR1 SGHRS, CDR2 YFSETQ. CDR3 length equals 14 residues. The CDR3 here is CASSLRDSNYGHTF. In DNA, the CDR3 is TGCGCCAGCAGCTTGAGGGATTCTAACTATGGCCACACCTTC.

V gene TRBV24-1 combines with J gene TRBJ2-3; D may be TRBD1 (6 bases). CDR3 length equals 13 residues. V lost 7 bases to trimming and J lost 6 bases, with 13 bases between them. Germline CDR1 KGHDR, CDR2 SFDVKD. The CDR3: CATRYGQTDTQYF. CDR3 in DNA: TGTGCCACCAGATATGGACAGACGGATACGCAGTATTTT.

V is TRBV11-1 and J is TRBJ2-3; tentatively, D is TRBD1 (7 bases). Germline CDR1 and CDR2: SGHAT and FQDESV (reference sequence). V lost 5 bases and J lost 5, with 17 bases in between. CDR3 length: 15 amino acids. CDR3 in DNA: TGTGCCAGCAGCCCGGCTGGGCAGGGGGGAGATACGCAGTATTTT. Protein product: CASSPAGQGGDTQYF.

The CDR3 spells CASSGDISNQPQHF. DNA of the CDR3: TGTGCCAGCAGTGGGGACATTAGCAATCAGCCCCAGCATTTT. The chain combines TRBV2 with TRBJ1-5; perhaps TRBD1 as D (6 bases). The CDR3 runs to 14 residues. Trimming cost V 4 bases and J 0 bases, with 7 bases left between them. Germline V gives CDR1 SNHLY, CDR2 FYNNEI.

CDR3 sequence: CASSGGTATNEKLFF. CDR3 sequence (DNA): TGTGCCAGCAGCGGGGGGACAGCCACTAATGAAAAACTGTTTTTT. The V call is TRBV3-1, the J call TRBJ1-4; 7 positions match TRBD1. CDR3 length: 15 amino acids. V lost 5 bases, J lost 2 bases, and 5 bases stayed unmatched. CDR1 and CDR2 (germline): LGHDT, YNNKEL (reference sequence).

The CDR3 coding sequence is TGCGCCAGCAGCTCGTTGGCAGGGTCTAATGGCTACACCTTC. It codes for CASSSLAGSNGYTF. The rearrangement links TRBV5-1 to TRBJ1-2; TRBD1 might be the D (5 bases). Trimming cost V 3 bases and J 6 bases, with 15 bases left between them. The length of the CDR3 is 14 residues. Germline lookup yields CDR1 SGHRS and CDR2 YFSETQ.

The chain couples TRBV15 to TRBJ1-1, with D possibly matching TRBD1 (5 bases). This CDR3 has 11 residues. Germline V gene data show CDR1 as LNHNV and CDR2 as YYDKDF (reference sequence). Deletions cut 7 bases from V and 5 bases from J, with 8 bases between. The CDR3 protein is CATIEGTEAFF. The CDR3 nucleotides are TGTGCCACCATAGAGGGGACTGAAGCTTTCTTT.

The chain's CDR3 is CAWSEADEQYF. CDR3 coding DNA: TGTGCCTGGAGTGAAGCAGATGAGCAGTACTTC. The chain combines TRBV30 with TRBJ2-5, with D unresolved. This CDR3 region has 11 residues. Trimming shortened V by 1 base and J by 11 bases, and 11 bases separated the two germline ends. Germline CDR1 is GTSNPN and CDR2 is SVGIG (reference sequence). Together with reference TRBV30 and TRBJ2-5, the CDR3 gives the full variable domain: SQTIHQWPATLVQPVGSPLSLECTVEGTSNPNLYWYRQAAGRGLQLLFYSVGIGQISSEVPQNLSASRPQDRQFILSSKKLLLSDSGFYLCAWSEADEQYFGPGTRLLVL.